This T cell receptor (beta chain) is drawn from a study of shared clonotypes between healthy human individuals (TCRdb year 2020). Study-wide context: A couple of women and a few men aged 18 to 49 years were included in the cohort. For each donor, three plates each were used for CD4 naive and CD4 memory, two plates were used for CD8 naive, and one plate was used for CD8 memory. Blood TCR repertoires of roughly five healthy adults were deeply sequenced to estimate repertoire size and the extent of clonotype sharing between individuals. Libraries were prepared and TCR repertoires were sequenced by different laboratories using diverse techniques, in order to increase sequencing depth and limit assay-specific biases. Each donor's leukapheresis produced roughly between about 0.8 and 10 billion PBMCs. The full study reports these points: Larger estimated clonotype richness was generally found for naive subsets than for memory subsets. Pairwise subsampling indicated that sequencing depth was expected to affect the degree of clonotype sharing among donors. Rarefaction of sorted-subset datasets indicated incomplete sequencing despite the large sequencing depth. Compared with non-shared clonotypes, the clonotypes found in all four sorted-subset donors had higher generation probabilities. Sampling was limited to blood, and TCR repertoires in tissue likely differ from TCR repertoires in blood. The small number of donors limited the genetic and exposure-history diversity represented. Sharing across a few donors was observed for about 4.8% of naive CD4, over 3% of naive CD8, 2% to 2.5% of memory CD4, and around 0.42% of memory CD8 clonotypes.

The CDR3 covers 17 residues, taking in both the cysteine and the phenylalanine. Only CDR3 DNA is held: 51 bases, read in frame from base 1. For CDR1 and CDR2, the germline V gene lists SGHDN and FVKESK. Trimming at the junction amounts to 1 base on V and 2 bases on J, and the germline ends lie 15 bases apart. For the CD8 naive samples, CD45RO-negative cells were positively selected for CCR7, yielding a CD45RA+CCR7+ population from which TemRA cells were excluded. The donors were healthy, HIV-negative adults with no recently reported acute infections or vaccinations. Only Caucasian adults living in Nashville, Tennessee, USA were represented among the donors. After blood collection by leukapheresis, PBMCs were isolated using Ficoll-Histopaque density gradient centrifugation and then cryopreserved in the vapor phase of liquid nitrogen. Purity and quantity of every magnetically sorted T cell population were checked by analytical flow cytometry. Genomic DNA was isolated from each sorted fraction and quantified by UV absorbance on a Nanodrop 2000c.

Worth noting for this clone: Its binding antigen is unknown. No much larger clone exists at a distance of one base, and base qualities are not known.

Using the deep immunoSEQ assay, TCR CDR3 regions were amplified from genomic DNA by multiplex PCR. Genomic DNA extracted from each cell subset was distributed evenly over all wells of several immunoSEQ 96-well plates, and each plate served as one replicate. For sorted subsets, 200 to 250 ng of genomic DNA, equivalent to around 29,000 T cell genomes, went into each replicate PCR. Purified libraries were quantified with a Qubit 3.0 fluorometer, sized on a Bioanalyzer 2100, and re-quantified with the KAPA Library Quantification kit. Every immunoSEQ 96-well plate was sequenced on a separate single-read 150-cycle Illumina NextSeq 550 flow cell. From the authors' description of their analysis: Because the immunoSEQ output included only junctional sequences and no quality scores, the filtering could not be the same as the filtering used for full-length reads. To assign V/J genes and CDR3, sequences were annotated against IMGT germline references using PyIR, a Python wrapper for IgBLAST v1.9. Reads were filtered out if the reads had weak V/J assignments (E-value above 1e-6), no CDR3, stop codons, out-of-frame junctions, or ambiguous translated residues. V3J clonotypes were defined as sequences sharing an identical inferred V gene, J gene, and CDR3 amino acid sequence. Percentage overlap between repertoires was calculated by dividing the number of shared unique clonotypes by the size of the smaller repertoire. Richness of each repertoire was evaluated using RTK rarefaction, the Chao1 estimator, and Recon v2.1 estimates of unobserved clonotypes. Generation probabilities for all TCRbeta clonotypes obtained by the gDNA method from a few donors were computed using OLGA. In TCRdb, the immuneACCESS table is reduced to in-frame sequences with V and J assigned. These tables do not hold every clone; where another copy was compared, an unresolved V gene accounts for under half, and the others remain unexplained. V, J and clone size were drawn from that table, and D and trimming were deduced from the DNA. The sample profile shows about 2.1 million clones; 93% of them were found once. The ten top clones hold around 1.7% of the sample.

This receptor was taken from a man in his late teens or twenties in good health. Some clones in this sample may be carry-over from other donors' samples. The V and J segments used are TRBV14 and TRBJ1-3, with a weak D call of TRBD1 (5 bases match). Material: naive CD8+ T cells from PBMCs. In the paper's terms, the cell subset or site label means: CD45RA+CCR7+. The nucleotide sequence is TGTGCCAGCAGCCAAGCCGGCAGGGTTTATCCTGGAAACACCATATATTTT. Protein translation: CASSQAGRVYPGNTIYF.